The 21 T cell receptor beta chains below were found in one sample sequenced in a study of CD8 T cells in ankylosing spondylitis (dated by TCRdb to the late 2010s). The library was produced with 5' RACE. For sequencing, an Illumina HiSeq 2500 was employed. Using fastp at Q25 and MiXCR, TCRdb reprocessed the public reads and kept productive beta chains. A single entry per CDR3 protein holds the most common genes and DNA from its merged rows. The sample table contains more than 150,000 distinct CDR3 sequences; only one count was recorded for roughly 18% of them. The ten biggest clones cover around 4% of the sample. The sequenced sample was blood, either unsorted or a sorted T cell fraction (not recorded which). The origin of the receptors is a male donor aged 5-29 years with ankylosing spondylitis or in good health (not recorded which). Donor details come from another sample of the same person, matched by shared clones.

This clonotype has at least ten counts. This chain connects TRBV5-1 to TRBJ2-3, with D hard to call. The CDR3 runs 12 residues. Looked up from germline, CDR1 is SGHRS and CDR2 is YFSETQ. V gave up 0 bases and J gave up 6 bases, with 5 bases separating them. CDR3 sequence (DNA): TGCGCCAGCAGCTTGGAAAGTGATACGCAGTATTTT. It encodes CASSLESDTQYF.

This clonotype was found many times. The V and J genes are TRBV5-6 and TRBJ2-7, with a tentative D call TRBD2 (5 bases). This CDR3 has 13 residues. With 6 bases removed from V and 2 bases from J, the gap between germline ends came to 12 bases. The germline gives CDR1 SGHDT, CDR2 YYEEEE. The CDR3 DNA reads as TGTGCCAGCACCGCCCGCGGGCCCTACGAGCAGTACTTC. Translated, it gives CASTARGPYEQYF.

This clonotype showed up many times. CDR3 residues: CASSLARVATDTQYF. CDR3 in DNA: TGTGCCAGCAGCTTAGCGCGGGTAGCCACAGATACGCAGTATTTT. This chain connects TRBV7-2 to TRBJ2-3, with a weak D call TRBD2 (5 bases). Deletions cut 0 bases from V and 2 bases from J, with 9 bases between. Looked up from germline, CDR1 is SGHTA and CDR2 is FQGNSA. There are 15 residues in the CDR3.

This clonotype was picked up many times. This chain joins TRBV4-3 and TRBJ2-1, with TRBD2 matching over 9 bases. The CDR3 is 19 residues long. Germline CDR1 reads LGHNA; CDR2 reads YSLEER. V gave up 0 bases and J gave up 0 bases; unmatched junction bases: 9. The CDR3 DNA reads TGCGCCAGCAGCCAAGATGTACTAGCGGGCGGGAGCTCCTACAATGAGCAGTTCTTC. It codes for CASSQDVLAGGSSYNEQFF.

This clonotype came up many times. The chain is built from TRBV5-6 and TRBJ2-1; D gene uncertain. CDR1 and CDR2 (germline): SGHDT, YYEEEE. Trimming cost V 2 bases and J 9 bases, with 9 bases left between them. This CDR3 has 12 residues. CDR3: CASSFLMGEQFF. Here the CDR3 DNA reads TGTGCCAGCAGCTTTTTGATGGGTGAGCAGTTCTTC.

The rearrangement links TRBV2 to TRBJ2-7; 7 positions match TRBD2. The CDR3 length is 13 residues. The J segment lost 9 bases and the V segment lost 7 bases, leaving 12 bases of the junction unmatched. The germline CDR1 and CDR2 sequences are SNHLY and FYNNEI. CDR3 DNA: TGTGCCAGCATGAGGGAGGGCCCTCAGGGGCAGTACTTC. Translated, it gives CASMREGPQGQYF.

Many counts were recorded for this clonotype. The chain links TRBV7-2 to TRBJ2-1; D unclear. With 3 bases removed from V and 5 bases from J, the gap between germline ends came to 8 bases. The CDR3 length is 13 residues. From germline, CDR1 is SGHTA and CDR2 FQGNSA. The CDR3 sequence is CASSFSGDNEQFF. The CDR3 DNA reads as TGTGCCAGCAGCTTTTCCGGCGACAATGAGCAGTTCTTC.

Ten or more counts support this clonotype. This chain links TRBV7-9 with TRBJ1-5; TRBD1 aligns across 7 bases. The V gene end was trimmed by 4 bases and the J gene end by 5 bases; junction bases not matched to a gene: 5. The CDR3 is made up of 14 amino acids. Germline assignment: CDR1 SEHNR and CDR2 FQNEAQ (reference sequence). The CDR3 DNA is TGTGCCAGCAGCTCCGACAGGGATCATCAGCCCCAGCATTTT. Translating gives CASSSDRDHQPQHF.

This clonotype occurred many times. The CDR3 protein is CASSTASGSADTQYF. The CDR3 DNA reads TGTGCCAGTAGTACGGCTAGCGGGAGCGCAGATACGCAGTATTTT. J is TRBJ2-3 and V is TRBV19; 10 nucleotides match TRBD2. The V gene end was trimmed by 4 bases and the J gene end by 4 bases; junction bases not matched to a gene: 5. Germline loops: CDR1 LNHDA, CDR2 SQIVND (reference sequence). The CDR3 consists of 15 residues.

This clonotype was seen ten or more times. J is TRBJ1-1 and V is TRBV18; TRBD1 aligns across 8 bases. The CDR3 runs to 16 residues. CDR1 is KGHSH and CDR2 is LQKENI in the germline V gene. J lost 5 bases, V lost 2 bases, and 10 bases had no gene match. The chain's CDR3 is CASSPNTGGVGTEAFF. In DNA form, the CDR3 reads TGTGCCAGCTCACCAAACACAGGGGGAGTTGGTACTGAAGCTTTCTTT.

At least ten counts were recorded for this clonotype. The chain has TRBV5-1 and TRBJ2-3; no clear D. From germline, CDR1 is SGHRS and CDR2 YFSETQ. CDR3 length: 13 amino acids. V lost 0 bases and J 2 bases, leaving 4 bases between the germline ends. DNA for the CDR3: TGCGCCAGCAGCTTGGACCCCACAGATACGCAGTATTTT. Its translation: CASSLDPTDTQYF.

The chain joins TRBV20-1 to TRBJ2-1, with 7 bases that match TRBD2. Germline CDR1 and CDR2: DFQATT and SNEGSKA (reference sequence). This CDR3 is built from 12 residues. The CDR3 bases are TGCAAGACCGGGACTAAGTACAATGAGCAGTTCTTC. Protein: CKTGTKYNEQFF.

This sequence joins TRBV28 and TRBJ2-1; 12 positions agree with TRBD2. The V gene's germline CDR1 is MDHEN and CDR2 SYDVKM. This CDR3 region has 21 residues. V was clipped by 3 bases and J by 4 bases; unmatched bases: 19. The CDR3 nucleotides read TGTGCCAGCAGTTTCCGGTTGGGGACTAGCGGGCAATTGCCACAATACAATGAGCAGTTCTTC. Protein product: CASSFRLGTSGQLPQYNEQFF.

V and J are TRBV20-1 and TRBJ2-3; 8 positions match TRBD2. J was trimmed by 2 bases and V by 3 bases; bases with no gene match: 7. The CDR3 sequence is 15 residues long. Germline V gives CDR1 DFQATT, CDR2 SNEGSKA (reference sequence). The CDR3 nucleotides read TGCAGTGCTAGCAGCGCGGGAGGATACACAGATACGCAGTATTTT. This codes for CSASSAGGYTDTQYF.

This clonotype was observed many times. This chain connects TRBV5-1 to TRBJ2-7; D is perhaps TRBD2 (6 bases). Trimming took 4 bases from V and 3 from J, leaving 20 bases between them. The CDR3 extends over 16 amino acids. From germline, CDR1 is SGHRS and CDR2 YFSETQ. The CDR3 region is CASSPRTRLGLYEQYF. Here the CDR3 DNA reads TGCGCCAGCAGCCCTAGGACGAGACTAGGACTCTACGAGCAGTACTTC.

This clonotype was observed at least ten times. The V gene is TRBV5-1, the J gene TRBJ2-1; TRBD2 might be the D (7 bases). The V gene lost 3 bases and the J gene lost 10 bases, with 20 bases spanning the gap. This CDR3 is 15 amino acids long. Germline V gene data show CDR1 as SGHRS and CDR2 as YFSETQ. In DNA, the CDR3 is TGCGCCAGCAGCTCCACCCCGCGGGGGCGGGAGGAGCAGTTCTTC. Amino acid sequence: CASSSTPRGREEQFF.

This clonotype showed up many times. This chain joins TRBV30 and TRBJ2-7; unclear D gene. V lost 1 base, J lost 2 bases, and 6 bases lay in between. Germline assignment: CDR1 GTSNPN and CDR2 SVGIG (reference sequence). The CDR3 has 12 amino acids. CDR3 in DNA: TGTGCCTGGAGTGCTACTACCTACGAGCAGTACGTC. This translates into CAWSATTYEQYV.

There are many counts of this clonotype. The V call is TRBV20-1, the J call TRBJ1-5; 7 bases are shared with TRBD1. With V trimmed by 3 bases and J by 3 bases, 5 bases remained unmatched. The CDR3 runs to 14 residues. The germline CDR1 and CDR2 sequences are DFQATT and SNEGSKA (reference sequence). DNA of the CDR3: TGCAGTGCTAGGAGGACAGGTCTCAATCAGCCCCAGCATTTT. This sequence encodes CSARRTGLNQPQHF.

This clonotype was seen at least ten times. The chain has TRBV7-2 and TRBJ2-3, with 14 bases that match TRBD2. CDR3 size: 16 residues. The V gene end was trimmed by 1 base and the J gene end by 4 bases; junction bases not matched to a gene: 1. The germline CDR1 and CDR2 sequences are SGHTA and FQGNSA. The CDR3 here is CASSLVGLAGADTQYF. The CDR3 DNA is TGTGCCAGCAGCTTAGTGGGACTAGCGGGAGCAGATACGCAGTATTTT.

At least ten counts were recorded for this clonotype. The chain employs TRBV7-9 and TRBJ2-3; D is uncertain. Germline CDR1 SEHNR, CDR2 FQNEAQ (reference sequence). Between the trimmed V and J ends, which lost 5 bases and 0 bases, there was a span of 9 bases. This CDR3 is built from 14 residues. DNA of the CDR3: TGTGCCAGCAGCCCTACCGCTAGCACAGATACGCAGTATTTT. Its translation: CASSPTASTDTQYF.

This clonotype appeared many times. The J gene is TRBJ2-4, the V gene TRBV5-6, with 7 bases aligning to TRBD1. Germline V CDR1 and CDR2: SGHDT, YYEEEE. The CDR3 spans 14 residues. V shed 4 bases, J shed 1 base, and the junction held 2 bases outside the gene matches. The CDR3 spells CASSLQGAKNIQYF. The CDR3 DNA reads TGTGCCAGCAGCCTACAGGGGGCCAAAAACATTCAGTACTTC.